One T cell receptor (beta chain) is described in this entry. The authors' processing: Amplification of reference gene primers was used by the study to estimate nucleated cell counts. Using immunoSEQ multiplex PCR, the repertoire was profiled, and TCRdb retains in-frame clones only, with some absent. The DNA gave D and trimming, while V, J and clone size come from that table. The sample carries 94,000 or so clones, about 90% recorded once. These data belong to a study of blood T cell repertoires in COVID-19. Study in general: The samples span acute and convalescent COVID-19 from the United States, Italy and Spain.

The source of this sequence is a woman in her 70s with acute or convalescent COVID-19. Material for sequencing was peripheral blood.

The CDR3, as DNA: TGTGCCAGCAGCTTAGGGGATACAGGGATGTTAGGTGACGTTCAGTACTTC. Translated: CASSLGDTGMLGDVQYF. J is TRBJ2-4 and V is TRBV7-8; possible D gene TRBD1, 6 bases. The CDR3 is made up of 17 amino acids. V lost 1 base and J 11 bases, leaving 24 bases between the germline ends. Germline V gene sequence: CDR1 SGHVS, CDR2 FQNEAQ.